Listed below are T cell receptor beta chains from one sample, sequenced in a study of OX40 agonist ivuxolimab in advanced cancers. The method was immunoSEQ multiplex PCR; TCRdb's version includes in-frame clones alone and lacks a portion of them. Of approximately 60,000 clones listed, 94% were seen once; the top ten hold around a fifth. This specimen was CD4+ or CD8+ T cells sorted from blood, taken in a trial of the OX40 agonist ivuxolimab. The receptors stem from an adult with an advanced solid tumor such as melanoma, head and neck, liver or kidney cancer. Both conserved end residues are part of each CDR3. Each record gives: J gene, clone size, D gene, V gene, CDR3 protein, CDR3 DNA. A D gene is named only where the DNA matches it firmly. The size of a clone is reported for some rows only, either as once, few or many, or as a class for expanded clones.

TRBJ2-1 - TRBD2 TRBV6-6 CASSPGTSGGGEQFF TGTGCCAGCAGTCCCGGGACTAGCGGGGGAGGGGAGCAGTTCTTC
TRBJ1-4 - - TRBV7-9 CASSLARGSTNEKLFF TGTGCCAGCAGCTTAGCCAGGGGCTCAACTAATGAAAAACTGTTTTTT
TRBJ2-5 - - TRBV7-7 CASSLATPGQPGGTQYF TGTGCTAGCAGCTTAGCGACTCCGGGACAGCCGGGGGGGACCCAGTACTTC
TRBJ2-1 - - TRBV13 CASSLVSRGTGHEQFF TGTGCCAGCAGCTTAGTGTCTAGGGGGACCGGTCATGAGCAGTTCTTC
TRBJ1-2 - - TRBV2 CASPRTDNYGYTF TGTGCCAGCCCCCGGACGGATAACTATGGCTACACCTTC
TRBJ1-1 - - TRBV4-1 CASSGLRGRGLAFF TGCGCCAGCAGCGGCCTCCGGGGGCGGGGTTTAGCTTTCTTT
TRBJ2-2 - - TRBV2 CASSDQGTGELFF TGTGCCAGCAGTGATCAAGGGACCGGGGAGCTGTTTTTT
TRBJ2-2 - - TRBV9 CASSVAYGELFF TGTGCCAGCAGCGTAGCGTACGGGGAGCTGTTTTTT
TRBJ1-1 - - TRBV5-8 CASSLGVGGALNTEAFF TGTGCCAGCAGCTTGGGAGTCGGGGGCGCGCTGAACACTGAAGCTTTCTTT
TRBJ1-5 - - TRBV2 CASSASHTQRNNQPQHF TGTGCCAGCAGTGCGTCACATACCCAAAGAAATAATCAGCCCCAGCATTTT
TRBJ2-1 - TRBD2 TRBV7-7 CASSLVLASNEQFF TGTGCTAGCAGCTTAGTACTAGCGAGCAATGAGCAGTTCTTC
TRBJ1-2 - TRBD1 TRBV9 CASSIQGFYGYTF TGTGCCAGCAGCATACAGGGGTTCTATGGCTACACCTTC
TRBJ2-1 - - TRBV29-1 CSVDVVSGYNEQFF TGCAGCGTTGATGTCGTTAGCGGATACAATGAGCAGTTCTTC
TRBJ2-3 once - TRBV27 CASPNRVTDTQYF TGTGCCAGCCCAAACCGAGTCACAGATACGCAGTATTTT
TRBJ2-5 - - TRBV7-2 CASSVPPPATQYF TGTGCCAGCAGCGTTCCCCCCCCTGCGACCCAGTACTTC
TRBJ2-1 - TRBD1 TRBV4-3 CASSQSYRGRNNEQFF TGCGCCAGCAGCCAGAGTTATAGGGGGCGAAACAATGAGCAGTTCTTC
TRBJ1-2 few TRBD1 TRBV10-2 CASSLDRLNYGYTF TGCGCCAGCAGCTTGGACAGGTTAAACTATGGCTACACCTTC
TRBJ2-1 - TRBD2 TRBV29-1 CSVELGLAGEGGQFF TGCAGCGTTGAATTAGGACTAGCGGGAGAGGGGGGGCAGTTCTTC
TRBJ2-7 - TRBD1 TRBV28 CASDTGTGRYEQYF TGTGCCAGCGACACCGGGACAGGCCGCTACGAGCAGTACTTC
TRBJ2-1 - - TRBV7-9 CASSLVGNYNEQFF TGTGCCAGCAGCTTAGTGGGCAACTACAATGAGCAGTTCTTC
TRBJ1-5 once - TRBV2 CASNRDLGDQPQHF TGTGCCAGCAATCGGGACCTAGGGGATCAGCCCCAGCATTTT
TRBJ2-7 - TRBD2 TRBV30 CARGSGTYEQYF TGTGCCCGCGGTAGCGGGACCTACGAGCAGTACTTC
TRBJ2-7 - TRBD2 TRBV4-2 CASSVRGGPYEQYF TGTGCCAGCAGCGTCCGGGGGGGGCCCTACGAGCAGTACTTC
TRBJ2-2 - - TRBV4-1 CASSQEYYGNGELFF TGCGCCAGCAGCCAAGAGTATTACGGAAACGGGGAGCTGTTTTTT
TRBJ2-7 - TRBD2 TRBV6-5 CASSPQLAKVYEQYF TGTGCCAGCAGTCCCCAACTAGCGAAGGTCTACGAGCAGTACTTC
TRBJ2-2 - TRBD2 TRBV5-6 CASSLAGGALTGELFF TGTGCCAGCAGCTTGGCCGGGGGGGCCCTCACCGGGGAGCTGTTTTTT
TRBJ2-2 - - TRBV4-2 CASRHSGGELFF TGTGCCAGCAGACACTCCGGCGGGGAGCTGTTTTTT
TRBJ2-1 - - TRBV9 CASSLFRGEFYNEQFF TGTGCCAGCAGCCTCTTTAGGGGAGAGTTCTACAATGAGCAGTTCTTC
TRBJ1-1 - - TRBV6-5 CASSYAGEGSTEAFF TGTGCCAGCAGTTACGCAGGGGAAGGGAGCACTGAAGCTTTCTTT
TRBJ1-2 - - TRBV27 CASSITPIPQKNGYTF TGTGCCAGCAGCATAACCCCGATCCCTCAGAAGAATGGCTACACCTTC
TRBJ2-7 - - TRBV5-4 CASSHPGAEQYF TGCGCCAGCAGCCACCCGGGGGCCGAGCAGTACTTC
TRBJ1-1 - TRBD1 TRBV7-3 CASSLTRQGRTEAFF TGTGCCAGCAGCTTAACGCGACAGGGTCGAACTGAAGCTTTCTTT
TRBJ2-7 - - TRBV19 CASSIFPLYPAKGPLEQYF TGTGCCAGTAGTATCTTCCCCCTGTATCCGGCAAAGGGACCTCTCGAGCAGTACTTC
TRBJ2-7 - TRBD1 TRBV6-6 CASTYQGANLDEQYF TGTGCCAGCACCTATCAGGGGGCAAACCTCGACGAGCAGTACTTC
TRBJ1-1 - - TRBV5-1 CASIFFGVGIEAFF TGCGCCAGCATTTTCTTCGGGGTTGGGATTGAAGCTTTCTTT
TRBJ2-3 - - TRBV9 CASTRGTGSTDTQYF TGTGCCAGCACGAGGGGAACGGGGAGCACAGATACGCAGTATTTT
TRBJ1-6 - TRBD1 TRBV25-1 CASSEYKAGQNNSPLHF TGTGCCAGCAGTGAATATAAGGCGGGACAGAATAATTCACCCCTCCACTTT
TRBJ2-1 - - TRBV30 CAWSLGFKNEQFF TGTGCCTGGAGTTTGGGTTTCAAAAATGAGCAGTTCTTC
TRBJ2-2 - TRBD2 TRBV9 CASALRASGSRRTGELFF TGTGCCAGCGCCCTCCGGGCTAGCGGGAGTAGGCGTACCGGGGAGCTGTTTTTT
TRBJ2-1 once - TRBV7-3 CASSLPTTGNEQFF TGTGCCAGCAGCCTTCCGACGACGGGCAATGAGCAGTTCTTC
TRBJ1-1 - - TRBV19 CASSIGALMNTEAFF TGTGCCAGTAGTATAGGGGCCCTCATGAACACTGAAGCTTTCTTT
TRBJ1-5 - - TRBV4-3 CASSQEAGNNQPQHF TGCGCCAGCAGCCAAGAGGCAGGGAACAATCAGCCCCAGCATTTT
TRBJ2-1 once - TRBV28 CASSFRGGNEQFF TGTGCCAGCAGTTTCAGGGGTGGGAATGAGCAGTTCTTC
TRBJ2-3 - - TRBV4-3 CASSLHRLGELDTQYF TGCGCCAGCAGCCTACACCGACTAGGGGAGTTGGATACGCAGTATTTT
TRBJ2-1 - TRBD2 TRBV27 CASSLTSGTHNEQFF TGCGCCAGCAGTCTGACTAGCGGGACACACAATGAGCAGTTCTTC
TRBJ1-5 - TRBD1 TRBV4-2 CASSISGTEYNQPQHF TGTGCCAGCAGCATCTCCGGGACAGAGTATAATCAGCCCCAGCATTTT
TRBJ1-4 - - TRBV11-3 CASSLPGMEKLFF TGTGCCAGCAGCTTACCCGGGATGGAAAAACTGTTTTTT
TRBJ2-2 - TRBD2 TRBV5-4 CASSSGLAGQGGELFF TGTGCCAGCAGCTCGGGACTAGCGGGGCAGGGCGGGGAGCTGTTTTTT
TRBJ1-6 - - TRBV7-8 CASSLTGAGLDSPLHF TGTGCCAGCAGCTTAACTGGGGCAGGGTTGGATTCACCCCTCCACTTT
TRBJ1-3 few - TRBV7-3 CASSWAGDGNTIYF TGTGCCAGCAGCTGGGCCGGGGATGGAAACACCATATATTTT
TRBJ1-5 - TRBD1 TRBV28 CASSRSQGSVQPQHF TGTGCCAGCAGCCGATCACAGGGGTCAGTGCAGCCCCAGCATTTT
TRBJ1-1 - - TRBV7-6 CASSLGGTSNTEAFF TGTGCCAGCAGCTTAGGTGGAACTTCGAACACTGAAGCTTTCTTT